The next 27 T cell receptor beta chains were all read from a single sample in a study of blood T cells in healthy people across ages (dated by TCRdb to between 2015 and 2016). The receptor library was made with 5' RACE. The second PCR ran for about 6 to 12 cycles and used a J-beta primer mix along with a sample-barcoded 5' primer. TCRdb trimmed public reads at Q25 via fastp, called clones via MiXCR and kept in-frame beta chains. Under each unique CDR3 protein, matching rows form one entry showing the most common genes and DNA. Across this sample there are some 1.8 million distinct CDR3 sequences, with about 39% seen only once. The leading ten clones occupy roughly 23% of the sample. The sequencing sample was made of blood. These receptors were collected from a human donor in good health.

CDR3: CASSFLAGLNTEAFF. The CDR3 nucleotides read TGTGCCAGCAGCTTTCTAGCAGGCCTGAACACTGAAGCTTTCTTT. V gene TRBV7-9 combines with J gene TRBJ1-1; D unresolved. Trimming stripped 3 bases from V and 0 bases from J, with 11 bases between. Germline CDR1 SEHNR, CDR2 FQNEAQ (reference sequence). The CDR3 consists of 15 residues.

This clonotype has more than one count but fewer than ten. CDR3 residues: CASSPIAGDEQFF. The CDR3 region has the DNA TGTGCCAGCAGCCCGATAGCCGGGGATGAGCAGTTCTTC. The chain links TRBV9 to TRBJ2-1; possible D gene TRBD2, 5 bases. Between the trimmed V and J ends, which lost 4 bases and 8 bases, there was a span of 13 bases. Germline V CDR1 and CDR2: SGDLS, YYNGEE. This CDR3 comprises 13 residues.

Points on this clonotype: The junction departs from germline at one end; a sequencing error may be responsible. The gene calls are TRBV11-3 and TRBJ2-4; perhaps TRBD1 as D (5 bases). This CDR3 has 12 residues. CDR1 and CDR2 (germline): SGHNT, YENEEA. This CDR3 reads CARSLDTAGQYF. DNA for the CDR3: TGTGCCCGCAGCTTAGATACGGCAGGGCAGTACTTC.

The chain uses TRBV9 and TRBJ2-3, with 7 bases identical to TRBD2. V lost 0 bases to trimming and J lost 6 bases; unmatched junction nucleotides: 4. The germline gives CDR1 SGDLS, CDR2 YYNGEE. The CDR3 length is 14 residues. In DNA form, the CDR3 reads TGTGCCAGCAGCGTAGGGGGGGGGTATGATACGCAGTATTTT. Amino acid sequence: CASSVGGGYDTQYF.

This clonotype was seen a handful of times. J is TRBJ2-3 and V is TRBV7-3, with 10 bases fitting TRBD2. V lost 4 bases, J lost 2 bases, and 3 bases stayed unmatched. This CDR3 is built from 15 residues. Germline assignment: CDR1 SGHTA and CDR2 FQGTGA. The CDR3 bases are TGTGCCAGCAGCTCGACTAGCGGGTACACAGATACGCAGTATTTT. Encoded protein: CASSSTSGYTDTQYF.

J is TRBJ1-6 and V is TRBV4-2, with TRBD1 matching 8 bases. The V gene's germline CDR1 is LGHNA and CDR2 YNFKEQ. This CDR3 contains 15 residues. J gave up 6 bases and V 1 base, and 2 bases lay outside the gene matches. DNA of the CDR3: TGTGCCAGCAGCCAAGGACAGGGGCCTAATTCACCCCTCCACTTT. Translation: CASSQGQGPNSPLHF.

The CDR3 sequence: CSAWDRGKNIQYF. CDR3 in DNA: TGCAGTGCTTGGGACAGGGGGAAAAACATTCAGTACTTC. The chain links TRBV20-1 to TRBJ2-4; TRBD1 matches 11 bases. The junction had 1 base not matched to a gene; V was cut back by 5 bases and J by 4 bases. The CDR3 has 13 residues. The V gene's germline CDR1 is DFQATT and CDR2 SNEGSKA (reference sequence).

For this clonotype: A clone one base away is much larger, so this may be a read error. The chain is built from TRBV27 and TRBJ2-7, with TRBD1 identical over 7 bases. The CDR3 spans 14 residues. Germline V lookup: CDR1 MNHEY, CDR2 SMNVEV (reference sequence). The CDR3, as DNA: TGTGTCAGCAGTTTATTGGGCAGGGGGTACGAGCAGTACTTC. Protein: CVSSLLGRGYEQYF.

The V call is TRBV28, the J call TRBJ1-2, with 9 nucleotides matching TRBD1. The ends lost 4 bases at V and 8 bases at J; junction bases unmatched: 8. The CDR3 contains 14 residues. Germline lookup yields CDR1 MDHEN and CDR2 SYDVKM. The DNA of the CDR3 is TGTGCCAGCAGTTCGGGACAGGGAACGCGGGGCTACACCTTC. Translated, it gives CASSSGQGTRGYTF.

There are a few counts of this clonotype. The V and J genes are TRBV20-1 and TRBJ2-7; possible D gene TRBD1, 5 bases. CDR1 DFQATT and CDR2 SNEGSKA come from the germline V gene (reference sequence). The CDR3 covers 10 residues. CDR3 coding DNA: TGCAGCATAAGGGGCAACGAGCAGTACTTC. The encoded protein is CSIRGNEQYF.

The rearrangement links TRBV20-1 to TRBJ2-3; TRBD2 is a possible D gene (6 bases). Trimming pared 6 bases from V and 1 base from J, leaving 17 bases between. This CDR3 has 15 residues. Germline CDR1 DFQATT, CDR2 SNEGSKA (reference sequence). The CDR3 nucleotides read TGCAGTGCCCCCGGAGGGGCTAGCGGCACAGATACGCAGTATTTT. This gives the protein CSAPGGASGTDTQYF.

J is TRBJ2-5 and V is TRBV7-9; D unclear. The CDR3 is made up of 15 amino acids. Germline CDR1 SEHNR, CDR2 FQNEAQ (reference sequence). V lost 1 base to trimming and J lost 1 base, with 10 bases between them. The DNA for the CDR3 is TGTGCCAGCAGCTTAGGCGTGAGGATCCAAGAGACCCAGTACTTC. The encoded protein is CASSLGVRIQETQYF.

J is TRBJ1-1 and V is TRBV9; maybe TRBD1 (5 bases). The CDR3 loop spans 14 amino acids. Germline V gene sequence: CDR1 SGDLS, CDR2 YYNGEE. V lost 3 bases and J 7 bases, leaving 16 bases between the germline ends. The CDR3 nucleotides are TGTGCCAGCAGCGGTGGGACTCTTGGGGGTGAAGCTTTCTTT. It encodes CASSGGTLGGEAFF.

About this clonotype: Germline is not matched at one junction end, which may reflect a read error. The CDR3 DNA reads TGTGTCAGCAGCGTAGACATGAACACTGAAGCTTTCTTT. Encoded protein: CVSSVDMNTEAFF. The chain carries TRBV9 and TRBJ1-1; D uncertain. Germline loops: CDR1 SGDLS, CDR2 YYNGEE. The CDR3 extends over 13 amino acids.

Concerning this clonotype itself: Its ends do not fully match the called genes, so a read error is possible. The rearrangement uses TRBV20-1 and TRBJ2-1; perhaps TRBD1 as D (5 bases). The CDR3 is 12 residues long. Germline V CDR1 and CDR2: DFQATT, SNEGSKA (reference sequence). CDR3 region: CSASPRVSEQVF. The CDR3 nucleotides are TGCAGTGCTAGTCCCAGGGTGTCTGAGCAGGTCTTC.

This clonotype was seen more than once but under ten times. The genes are TRBV12-3 or TRBV12-4 and TRBJ1-4; no clear D. This CDR3 region has 15 residues. Between the trimmed V and J ends, which lost 4 bases and 0 bases, there was a span of 9 bases. The CDR3 here is CASSWYPATNEKLFF. The DNA of the CDR3 is TGTGCCAGCAGTTGGTACCCCGCAACTAATGAAAAACTGTTTTTT.

The chain employs TRBV4-3 and TRBJ2-3; TRBD2 aligns across 8 bases. After removal of 1 base from V and 5 bases from J, the junction contained 5 bases not matched to a gene. Germline-derived CDR1 and CDR2 are LGHNA and YSLEER. This CDR3 is built from 15 residues. For the CDR3, the DNA is TGCGCCAGCAGCCAAGGGCCAGCGGGGGAAGATACGCAGTATTTT. Translation gives CASSQGPAGEDTQYF.

The rearrangement uses TRBV28 and TRBJ2-3; TRBD1 might be the D (6 bases). The V gene lost 5 bases and the J gene lost 4 bases, with 13 bases spanning the gap. CDR3 length: 14 amino acids. Germline V gives CDR1 MDHEN, CDR2 SYDVKM. The CDR3 here is CASSLGQFSDTQYF. DNA of the CDR3: TGTGCCAGCAGTCTGGGACAATTCTCAGATACGCAGTATTTT.

As concerns this clonotype: A far larger clone is only one base removed, so a read error is likely. V usage is TRBV7-2 and J usage is TRBJ2-1; D uncertain. The CDR3 contains 15 residues. Trimming stripped 2 bases from V and 0 bases from J, with 8 bases between. CDR1 and CDR2 from the germline V gene are SGHTA and FQGNSA. The CDR3 spells CASSLRWSSYNEQFF. CDR3 bases: TGTGCCAGCAGCTTAAGGTGGAGCTCCTACAATGAGCAGTTCTTC.

Only a few counts were recorded for this clonotype. V gene TRBV27 combines with J gene TRBJ2-7; a weak D match, TRBD2 (7 bases). Trimming shortened V by 3 bases and J by 2 bases, and 17 bases separated the two germline ends. This CDR3 comprises 16 residues. Germline V CDR1 and CDR2: MNHEY, SMNVEV (reference sequence). This CDR3 reads CASSFSTGGEAYEQYF. CDR3 coding DNA: TGTGCCAGCAGTTTTTCTACGGGGGGCGAGGCCTACGAGCAGTACTTC.

The V call is TRBV10-3, the J call TRBJ1-5; D possibly corresponds to TRBD1 (6 bases). V gave up 8 bases and J gave up 3 bases, with 11 bases separating them. Germline V gives CDR1 ENHRY, CDR2 SYGVKD. CDR3 length: 13 amino acids. The CDR3 spells CAIGKGDNQPQHF. For the CDR3, the DNA is TGTGCCATCGGAAAGGGGGACAATCAGCCCCAGCATTTT.

The chain joins TRBV6-5 to TRBJ1-1; tentative D call: TRBD1 (6 bases). Trimming removed 6 bases at V and 8 bases at J, with 10 bases between. The CDR3 sequence is 11 residues long. Germline loops: CDR1 MNHEY, CDR2 SVGAGI. The CDR3 DNA follows: TGTGCCAGCAGACACAGGGTCGAAGCTTTCTTT. Translated: CASRHRVEAFF.

This clonotype was recorded at least ten times. The chain employs TRBV20-1 and TRBJ2-5; D unclear. CDR1 is DFQATT and CDR2 is SNEGSKA in the germline V gene (reference sequence). Deletions cut 7 bases from V and 3 bases from J, with 9 bases between. There are 11 residues in the CDR3. This chain's CDR3 is CSEAFEETQYF. The CDR3 DNA reads TGCAGTGAAGCCTTCGAAGAGACCCAGTACTTC.

The chain has TRBV9 and TRBJ2-7; 9 bases align to TRBD2. The J call is in doubt because the DNA end fits TRBJ2-5 better. There are 16 residues in the CDR3. The germline V gene has CDR1 SGDLS and CDR2 YYNGEE. CDR3 loop: CASSVRAGGLSETQYF. DNA of the CDR3: TGTGCCAGCAGCGTCCGGGCGGGGGGGCTGTCAGAGACCCAGTACTTC.

This clonotype was found a few times. The V call is TRBV4-3, the J call TRBJ1-1; D not certain. The germline CDR1 and CDR2 sequences are LGHNA and YSLEER. This CDR3 region has 15 residues. The V end lost 0 bases, the J end lost 0 bases, and 8 bases lay between the germline ends. In DNA, the CDR3 is TGCGCCAGCAGCCAAGAACACAGTCTGAACACTGAAGCTTTCTTT. Translating gives CASSQEHSLNTEAFF.

The table lists this clonotype with a few counts. The rearrangement uses TRBV6-5 and TRBJ2-1, with 8 bases aligning to TRBD1. The closer fit of TRBJ2-7 to the DNA end suggests the J call may be wrong. This CDR3 spans 17 amino acids. The germline CDR1 and CDR2 sequences are MNHEY and SVGAGI. The CDR3 protein is CASSYFVGTGDYNEQYF. CDR3 DNA: TGTGCCAGCAGTTATTTTGTGGGGACAGGCGATTACAATGAGCAGTACTTC.

V is TRBV12-3 or TRBV12-4 and J is TRBJ2-3, with 8 positions matching TRBD2. The CDR3 covers 15 residues. Unmatched junction bases numbered 8, after V lost 5 bases and J lost 4 bases. The chain's CDR3 is CASSPAGGFADTQYF. The CDR3, as DNA: TGTGCCAGCAGTCCCGCGGGGGGCTTTGCAGATACGCAGTATTTT.